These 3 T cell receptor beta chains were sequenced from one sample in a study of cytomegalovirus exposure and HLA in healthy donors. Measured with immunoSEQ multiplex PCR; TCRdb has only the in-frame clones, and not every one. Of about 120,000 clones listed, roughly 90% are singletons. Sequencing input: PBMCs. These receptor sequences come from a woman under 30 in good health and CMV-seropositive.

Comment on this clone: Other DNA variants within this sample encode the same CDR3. The CDR3 nucleotides read TGTGCCTGGAGTGTGGGGGGAAGCTCCTACGAGCAGTACTTC. This encodes CAWSVGGSSYEQYF. The V and J genes are TRBV30 and TRBJ2-7; possible D gene TRBD2, 6 bases. This CDR3 contains 14 residues. Trimming removed 0 bases from V and 0 bases from J, with 9 bases in between. The germline gives CDR1 GTSNPN, CDR2 SVGIG (reference sequence).

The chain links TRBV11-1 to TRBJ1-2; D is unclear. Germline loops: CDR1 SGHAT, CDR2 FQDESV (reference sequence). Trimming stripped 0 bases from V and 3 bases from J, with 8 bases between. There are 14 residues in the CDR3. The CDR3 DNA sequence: TGTGCCAGCAGCTTAGCGAGTCAGGACTATGGCTACACCTTC. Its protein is CASSLASQDYGYTF. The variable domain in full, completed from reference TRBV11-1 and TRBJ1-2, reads EAEVAQSPRYKITEKSQAVAFWCDPISGHATLYWYRQILGQGPELLVQFQDESVVDDSQLPKDRFSAERLKGVDSTLKIQPAELGDSAMYLCASSLASQDYGYTFGSGTRLTVV.

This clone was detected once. The CDR3 DNA sequence: TGTGCCAGTAGTATCCGACAGGGGGCTCAGCCCCAGCATTTT. This codes for CASSIRQGAQPQHF. The chain joins TRBV19 to TRBJ1-5; TRBD1 aligns across 10 bases. CDR1 is LNHDA, CDR2 SQIVND, per germline (reference sequence). This CDR3 region has 14 residues. V was pared by 3 bases and J by 6 bases, with 2 bases of the junction left unmatched.